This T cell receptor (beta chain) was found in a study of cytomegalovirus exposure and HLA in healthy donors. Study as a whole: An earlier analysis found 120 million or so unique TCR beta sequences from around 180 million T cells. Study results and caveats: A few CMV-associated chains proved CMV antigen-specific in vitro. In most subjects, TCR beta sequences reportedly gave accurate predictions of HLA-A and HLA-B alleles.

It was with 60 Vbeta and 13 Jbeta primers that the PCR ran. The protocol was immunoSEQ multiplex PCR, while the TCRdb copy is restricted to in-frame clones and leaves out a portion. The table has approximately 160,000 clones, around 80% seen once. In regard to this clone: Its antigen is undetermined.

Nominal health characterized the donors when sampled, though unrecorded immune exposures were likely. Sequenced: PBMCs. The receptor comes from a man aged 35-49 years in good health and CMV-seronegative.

CDR3 sequence (DNA): TGTGCCTCCCAGCGGGAGGCTGGAAACACCATATATTTT. Protein: CASQREAGNTIYF. This rearrangement joins TRBV30 to TRBJ1-3; D gene uncertain. The CDR3 contains 13 residues. The V gene's germline CDR1 is GTSNPN and CDR2 SVGIG (reference sequence). Trimming removed 7 bases from V and 2 bases from J, with 12 bases in between.